The 22 T cell receptor beta chains listed next were all sequenced from one sample in a study of metastatic and nonmetastatic thyroid tumors. Thyroid surgery was preceded by no treatment in any patient. Through MiXCR, TCRdb re-clonotyped the PCR reads. Among 6,000 to 8,500 clones listed, approximately 30% were seen once. The specimen sequenced was adjacent normal tissue. All receptors derive from a male donor with papillary thyroid cancer or a benign thyroid nodule (not recorded which). Some clones in this sample may be carry-over from other donors' samples.

The sample holds many counts of this clone. This chain links TRBV11-2 with TRBJ2-1, with TRBD1 identical over 8 bases. The junction had 10 bases not matched to a gene; V was cut back by 5 bases and J by 4 bases. The V gene's germline CDR1 is SGHAT and CDR2 FQNNGV. This CDR3 has 16 amino acids. CDR3 protein: CASSGGGRGHYNEQFF. DNA for the CDR3: TGTGCCAGCAGCGGTGGGGGCAGGGGGCATTACAATGAGCAGTTCTTC.

This clone was observed a handful of times. V and J are TRBV30 and TRBJ2-1; 7 bases map to TRBD1. This CDR3 is built from 15 residues. V shed 5 bases and J 2 bases; nucleotides not matched to a gene: 9. The germline CDR1 and CDR2 sequences are GTSNPN and SVGIG (reference sequence). CDR3 DNA: TGTGCCTGGGGAGAGGGGGCGGGCCCCTACAATGAGCAGTTCTTC. Protein sequence: CAWGEGAGPYNEQFF.

This clone counts as medium-sized. The chain uses TRBV7-2 and TRBJ1-6; perhaps TRBD1 as D (5 bases). V lost 7 bases and J 7 bases, leaving 11 bases between the germline ends. CDR3 length: 13 residues. Per the germline V gene, CDR1 is SGHTA and CDR2 is FQGNSA. CDR3 region: CASTRRGNSPLHF. The CDR3 DNA is TGTGCCAGCACCAGGAGGGGCAATTCACCCCTCCACTTT. The full variable domain, completed using reference TRBV7-2 and TRBJ1-6, is GAGVSQSPSNKVTEKGKDVELRCDPISGHTALYWYRQSLGQGLEFLIYFQGNSAPDKSGLPSDRFSAERTGGSVSTLTIQRTQQEDSAVYLCASTRRGNSPLHFGNGTRLTVT.

The table lists this clone with a count of one. The chain couples TRBV20-1 to TRBJ2-1; 8 positions agree with TRBD2. Germline CDR1 DFQATT, CDR2 SNEGSKA (reference sequence). CDR3 size: 17 residues. The trim removed 0 bases at V and 8 bases at J, leaving 15 bases unmatched. The CDR3 spells CSARDYPLRAGGDEQFF. CDR3 bases: TGCAGTGCTAGAGATTACCCCCTGCGTGCGGGAGGTGATGAGCAGTTCTTC.

This clone has ten or more counts. V is TRBV6-1 and J is TRBJ1-2; 7 bases align to TRBD1. The CDR3 runs to 13 residues. Germline assignment: CDR1 MNHNS and CDR2 SASEGT. J gave up 3 bases and V 6 bases, and 4 bases lay outside the gene matches. CDR3 nucleotide sequence: TGTGCCAGCAGGGGGACAGTCGACTATGGCTACACCTTC. Amino acids: CASRGTVDYGYTF.

The V and J genes are TRBV20-1 and TRBJ2-7; tentative D call: TRBD2 (6 bases). With 5 bases removed from V and 2 bases from J, the gap between germline ends came to 16 bases. Germline loops: CDR1 DFQATT, CDR2 SNEGSKA (reference sequence). The CDR3 runs 14 residues. CDR3 in DNA: TGCAGTGCTGAGTCTAGCGAACTTACCTACGAGCAGTACTTC. As protein: CSAESSELTYEQYF.

This chain's CDR3 is CASSPTSGGSYTDTQYF. CDR3 nucleotide sequence: TGTGCCAGCAGTCCGACTAGCGGGGGTTCCTACACAGATACGCAGTATTTT. The chain combines TRBV6-5 with TRBJ2-3, with 12 bases identical to TRBD2. CDR1 and CDR2 (germline): MNHEY, SVGAGI. This CDR3 spans 17 amino acids. The V and J ends lost 5 bases and 2 bases, in that order; junction bases with no gene match: 8.

The sample holds a few counts of this clone. The chain recombines TRBV6-4 with TRBJ2-2; the match to TRBD2 covers 11 bases. CDR1 MRHNA and CDR2 SNTAGT come from the germline V gene. The CDR3 runs 19 residues. V dropped 6 bases and J dropped 2; count of bases not matched to a gene: 14. CDR3 DNA: TGTGCCAGCAGCCCCGGGACTAGCGGAGATTGGGGTAACACCGGGGAGCTGTTTTTT. It is translated as CASSPGTSGDWGNTGELFF.

This sequence joins TRBV5-1 and TRBJ2-1; 8 bases are a match to TRBD2. Trimming removed 3 bases from V and 3 bases from J; junction bases left unmatched: 5. Germline V gene data show CDR1 as SGHRS and CDR2 as YFSETQ. This CDR3 contains 15 residues. Here the CDR3 DNA reads TGCGCCAGCAGCTCAATAGCGGGATACTACAATGAGCAGTTCTTC. Translation: CASSSIAGYYNEQFF. The full variable domain, completed using reference TRBV5-1 and TRBJ2-1, is KAGVTQTPRYLIKTRGQQVTLSCSPISGHRSVSWYQQTPGQGLQFLFEYFSETQRNKGNFPGRFSGRQFSNSRSEMNVSTLELGDSALYLCASSSIAGYYNEQFFGPGTRLTVL.

This clone was found a few times. V is TRBV6-2 or TRBV6-3 and J is TRBJ1-2; D unresolved. Trimming shortened V by 4 bases and J by 2 bases, and 5 bases separated the two germline ends. CDR1 and CDR2 from the germline V gene are MNHEY and SVGEGT. The CDR3 has 12 residues. CDR3 nucleotides: TGTGCCAGCAGTTTGGCCAACTATGGCTACACCTTC. Amino acid sequence: CASSLANYGYTF.

In its sample, this clone was seen many times. The V gene is TRBV4-1, the J gene TRBJ2-5; a possible D gene is TRBD2 (5 bases). CDR3 length: 17 residues. Trimming removed 1 base from V and 2 bases from J, with 17 bases in between. Germline V gives CDR1 MGHRA, CDR2 YSYEKL. The CDR3: CASSQVSTFPGQETQYF. CDR3 nucleotide sequence: TGCGCCAGCAGCCAAGTTTCGACCTTTCCGGGGCAAGAGACCCAGTACTTC.

This clone has just a few counts. This chain connects TRBV12-3 or TRBV12-4 to TRBJ2-1; D gene uncertain. V lost 1 base and J 7 bases, leaving 5 bases between the germline ends. CDR3 size: 12 residues. CDR3 sequence: CASSLGANEQFF. The CDR3, as DNA: TGTGCCAGCAGTTTAGGGGCAAATGAGCAGTTCTTC.

This clone was seen a handful of times. V gene TRBV12-3 or TRBV12-4 combines with J gene TRBJ2-3; possible D gene TRBD2, 6 bases. This CDR3 comprises 15 residues. Trimming stripped 11 bases from V and 1 base from J, with 19 bases between. In DNA, the CDR3 is TGTGCCGTGGCGTTCGGACGCGGGGGCACAGATACGCAGTATTTT. It is translated as CAVAFGRGGTDTQYF.

The V and J genes are TRBV6-2 or TRBV6-3 and TRBJ2-7; TRBD1 agrees at 9 bases. Germline V gives CDR1 MNHEY, CDR2 SVGEGT. Trimming took 3 bases from V and 2 from J; bases not matched to a gene: 14. This CDR3 is built from 18 residues. CDR3 loop: CASSYEGQGTLWTYEQYF. The CDR3 nucleotides read TGTGCCAGCAGTTATGAGGGACAGGGAACCCTATGGACCTACGAGCAGTACTTC.

This clone has ten or more counts. This may be a read error: a much more frequent sequence differs by one nucleotide. A read error is likely, as this CDR3 ends without the conserved phenylalanine or tryptophan. V usage is TRBV20-1 and J usage is TRBJ1-1, with TRBD1 as a possible D gene (6 bases). This CDR3 region has 14 residues. The germline V gene encodes CDR1 DFQATT and CDR2 SNEGSKA (reference sequence). V dropped 6 bases and J dropped 2 bases, with 16 bases sitting between them. The CDR3 loop reads CSARKGGGNTEAFL. The CDR3 nucleotides read TGCAGTGCCCGGAAAGGAGGGGGAAACACTGAAGCTTTCCTT.

The chain couples TRBV28 to TRBJ2-1; D is undetermined. This CDR3 is built from 13 residues. V was shortened by 6 bases and J by 3 bases, with 9 bases between the two germline ends. Per the germline V gene, CDR1 is MDHEN and CDR2 is SYDVKM. CDR3 sequence reads: CASSAWHYNEQFF. Written as DNA, the CDR3 is TGTGCCAGCAGCGCCTGGCACTACAATGAGCAGTTCTTC.

This clone was seen a handful of times. V and J are TRBV2 and TRBJ2-7; 7 positions agree with TRBD2. Germline trimming cut 10 bases from V and 4 bases from J; bases unmatched to any gene: 10. This CDR3 comprises 13 residues. The germline V gene encodes CDR1 SNHLY and CDR2 FYNNEI. DNA of the CDR3: TGTGCCACTACTGGGGGGGGTCGATACGAGCAGTACTTC. Its translation: CATTGGGRYEQYF.

The J gene is TRBJ1-1, the V gene TRBV30; 7 bases fit TRBD1. The CDR3 contains 15 residues. CDR1 and CDR2 from the germline V gene are GTSNPN and SVGIG (reference sequence). Trimming at V came to 1 base and at J to 0 bases, leaving 5 bases not matched to a gene. CDR3 in DNA: TGTGCCTGGAGTGGACAGGGAGTGTTGAACACTGAAGCTTTCTTT. As protein: CAWSGQGVLNTEAFF.

This clone was observed a few times. The sample carries other DNA sequences with the same CDR3. V and J are TRBV28 and TRBJ2-7, with D hard to call. CDR1 and CDR2 (germline): MDHEN, SYDVKM. This CDR3 comprises 15 residues. V shed 5 bases and J shed 3 bases, with 17 bases lying between them. This chain's CDR3 is CASSGVGTASYEQYF. The CDR3 DNA reads TGTGCCAGCAGTGGGGTAGGTACAGCAAGCTACGAGCAGTACTTC.

Worth noting for this clone: Other DNA sequences in this specimen translate into the identical CDR3. The rearrangement joins TRBV3-1 to TRBJ1-6; TRBD1 agrees at 9 bases. Trimming cost V 1 base and J 8 bases; bases outside gene matches: 0. The CDR3 has 14 amino acids. The germline CDR1 and CDR2 sequences are LGHDT and YNNKEL (reference sequence). The CDR3 coding sequence is TGTGCCAGCAGCCAAGGGACAGGGGATTCACCCCTCCACTTT. This translates into CASSQGTGDSPLHF.

This clone appeared a few times. V gene TRBV6-1 combines with J gene TRBJ2-5; D not resolved. The V end lost 7 bases, the J end lost 5 bases, and 14 bases lay between the germline ends. CDR1 MNHNS and CDR2 SASEGT come from the germline V gene. CDR3 length: 13 amino acids. In DNA, the CDR3 is TGTGCCAGCATGAAGACTGCCTCGGAGACCCAGTACTTC. Translation: CASMKTASETQYF.

This clone was counted a single time. The chain carries TRBV4-3 and TRBJ2-2, with 7 bases matching TRBD1. This CDR3 comprises 17 residues. The germline V gene has CDR1 LGHNA and CDR2 YSLEER. V lost 4 bases, J lost 8 bases, and 16 bases stayed unmatched. CDR3 protein: CASSPEGAGLKVGELFF. Written as DNA, the CDR3 is TGCGCCAGCAGCCCTGAGGGGGCGGGCCTTAAAGTTGGGGAGCTGTTTTTT.